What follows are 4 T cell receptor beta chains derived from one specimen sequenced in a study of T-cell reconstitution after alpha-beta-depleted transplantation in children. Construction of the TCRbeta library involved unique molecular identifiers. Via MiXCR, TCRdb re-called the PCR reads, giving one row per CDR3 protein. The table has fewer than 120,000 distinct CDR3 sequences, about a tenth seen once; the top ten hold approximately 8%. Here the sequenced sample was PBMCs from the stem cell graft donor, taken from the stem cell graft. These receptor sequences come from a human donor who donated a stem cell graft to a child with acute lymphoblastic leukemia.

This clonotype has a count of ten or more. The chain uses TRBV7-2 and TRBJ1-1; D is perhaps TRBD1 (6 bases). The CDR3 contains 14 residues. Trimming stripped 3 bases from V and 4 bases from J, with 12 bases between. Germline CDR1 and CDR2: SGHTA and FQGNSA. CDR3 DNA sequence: TGTGCCAGCAGCTTGGGACAACGTAGCACTGAAGCTTTCTTT. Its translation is CASSLGQRSTEAFF.

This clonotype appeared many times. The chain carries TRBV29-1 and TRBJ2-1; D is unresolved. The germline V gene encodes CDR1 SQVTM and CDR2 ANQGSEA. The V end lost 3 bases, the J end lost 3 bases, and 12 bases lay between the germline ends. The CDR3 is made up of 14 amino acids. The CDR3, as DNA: TGCAGCGTTGATAGCCTTCTGGGCTACAATGAGCAGTTCTTC. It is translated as CSVDSLLGYNEQFF.

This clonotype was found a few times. CDR3 bases: TGTGCCAGCAGTGAAGCTTCGGGGACAGGGCGAGGTTCACCCCTCCACTTT. Translating it yields CASSEASGTGRGSPLHF. This chain uses TRBV2 with TRBJ1-6; 9 bases are a match to TRBD1. V lost 0 bases and J lost 9; bases outside the gene matches: 9. Germline assignment: CDR1 SNHLY and CDR2 FYNNEI. The CDR3 has 17 residues.

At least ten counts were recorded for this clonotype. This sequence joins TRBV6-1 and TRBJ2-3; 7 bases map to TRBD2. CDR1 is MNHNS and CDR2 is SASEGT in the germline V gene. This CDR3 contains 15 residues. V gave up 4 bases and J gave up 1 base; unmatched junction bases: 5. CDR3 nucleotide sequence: TGTGCCAGCAGTGTCGGCGGGAGTGGCACAGATACGCAGTATTTT. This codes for CASSVGGSGTDTQYF.